These 13 T cell receptor beta chains share one sample of origin, sequenced in a study of shared clonotypes between healthy human individuals. Naive CD8 cells, CD45RO-negative and positively selected for CCR7, excluded terminally differentiated effector memory CD45RA+ cells. This table comes from immunoSEQ multiplex PCR, and its TCRdb copy is limited to in-frame clones, with some not included. The sample carries 660,000 or so clones, 90% to 97% recorded once. Sample: naive CD8+ T cells sorted from blood. Receptor source: a woman aged 25 to 39 in good health.

This chain joins TRBV6-5 and TRBJ2-1, with a tentative D call TRBD2 (6 bases). CDR1 is MNHEY, CDR2 SVGAGI, per germline. The V end lost 6 bases, the J end lost 10 bases, and 16 bases lay between the germline ends. The CDR3 has 13 residues. As DNA, the CDR3 is TGTGCCAGCAGCCACCCGGGCGGGGCGGAGCAGTTCTTC. Its protein is CASSHPGGAEQFF.

This clone was recorded once. This chain connects TRBV4-2 to TRBJ2-5; 7 bases map to TRBD2. CDR1 is LGHNA, CDR2 YNFKEQ, per germline. The ends lost 1 base at V and 5 bases at J; junction bases unmatched: 7. This CDR3 region has 15 residues. This CDR3 is CASSQVAGALETQYF. The CDR3 DNA sequence: TGTGCCAGCAGCCAAGTCGCGGGAGCTCTCGAGACCCAGTACTTC.

The CDR3 DNA is TGTGCCAGCAGTGAGGGGAAGTACACTGAAGCTTTCTTT. Translation: CASSEGKYTEAFF. V usage is TRBV6-1 and J usage is TRBJ1-1, with no clear D. The length of the CDR3 is 13 residues. Germline V gives CDR1 MNHNS, CDR2 SASEGT. With 3 bases removed from V and 3 bases from J, the gap between germline ends came to 8 bases.

The V gene is TRBV5-4, the J gene TRBJ1-5, with D hard to call. Germline lookup yields CDR1 SGHNT and CDR2 YYREEE (reference sequence). Trimming pared 2 bases from V and 3 bases from J, leaving 9 bases between. This CDR3 contains 14 residues. The DNA of the CDR3 is TGTGCCAGCAGCTTAAGGCAGATCAATCAGCCCCAGCATTTT. Its translation is CASSLRQINQPQHF.

This clone was found once. The J gene is TRBJ2-5, the V gene TRBV2; 12 nucleotides match TRBD2. V shed 4 bases, J shed 4 bases, and the junction held 16 bases outside the gene matches. The CDR3 runs 19 residues. CDR1 is SNHLY and CDR2 is FYNNEI in the germline V gene. The CDR3 sequence is CASSAVWTSGEGWGETQYF. The DNA of the CDR3 is TGTGCCAGCAGTGCTGTATGGACTAGCGGGGAGGGCTGGGGAGAGACCCAGTACTTC.

This rearrangement joins TRBV10-2 to TRBJ1-4; no clear D gene. Trimming stripped 2 bases from V and 8 bases from J, with 6 bases between. This CDR3 region has 12 residues. Germline V gene sequence: CDR1 WSHSY, CDR2 SAAADI. CDR3 nucleotide sequence: TGCGCCAGCAGTGAGGCTTGGGAAAAACTGTTTTTT. As protein: CASSEAWEKLFF.

The chain employs TRBV4-1 and TRBJ2-1; D assignment may be TRBD1 or TRBD2 (5 bases each). The CDR3 spans 20 residues. V was cut by 0 bases and J by 3 bases, with 24 bases left in between. Germline loops: CDR1 MGHRA, CDR2 YSYEKL. The CDR3: CASSQEYLIQGTDYYNEQFF. The CDR3 DNA reads as TGCGCCAGCAGCCAAGAGTACCTGATACAAGGGACCGATTACTACAATGAGCAGTTCTTC.

The genes are TRBV27 and TRBJ2-1; TRBD2 matches 12 bases. CDR1 and CDR2 (germline): MNHEY, SMNVEV (reference sequence). The CDR3 contains 15 residues. V gave up 2 bases and J gave up 6 bases; unmatched junction bases: 2. The CDR3 nucleotides are TGTGCCAGCAGTTTACCTAGCGGGAGGGCCAATGAGCAGTTCTTC. It translates to CASSLPSGRANEQFF.

This chain connects TRBV19 to TRBJ2-5; 8 nucleotides match TRBD1. The J call may be wrong; the DNA end is better matched by TRBJ2-7. Germline-derived CDR1 and CDR2 are LNHDA and SQIVND (reference sequence). The CDR3 totals 14 residues. Written as DNA, the CDR3 is TGTGCCAGTAGTGGGGGACAGGTCCCCTACGAGCAGTACTTC. Translating it yields CASSGGQVPYEQYF.

The genes are TRBV28 and TRBJ1-1; weak D call: TRBD1 (6 bases). Per germline, CDR1 MDHEN and CDR2 SYDVKM. The CDR3 extends over 15 amino acids. V was pared by 1 base and J by 6 bases, with 15 bases between. CDR3 nucleotides: TGTGCCAGCAGTTTATACTGGCAGGGGCCGGCTGAAGCTTTCTTT. Encoded protein: CASSLYWQGPAEAFF.

This clone is a singleton in its sample. The chain joins TRBV27 to TRBJ2-7; possible D gene TRBD2, 7 bases. The CDR3 covers 15 residues. Germline assignment: CDR1 MNHEY and CDR2 SMNVEV (reference sequence). V lost 1 base to trimming and J lost 6 bases, with 16 bases between them. The CDR3 bases are TGTGCCAGCAGTTTATGGGCGGGGGCCCAGGCCGAGCAGTACTTC. It is translated as CASSLWAGAQAEQYF.

The chain is built from TRBV5-4 and TRBJ2-5, with D perhaps TRBD1 or TRBD2 (5 bases each). Gene TRBJ2-7 matches the end of the DNA better, so the J call may be wrong. The CDR3 is made up of 15 amino acids. Germline V CDR1 and CDR2: SGHNT, YYREEE (reference sequence). The DNA of the CDR3 is TGTGCCAGCAGCACGAACGGGGCAGGGCTCTACGAGCAGTACTTC. This gives the protein CASSTNGAGLYEQYF.

This chain joins TRBV27 and TRBJ1-1; TRBD1 is a possible D gene (5 bases). Looked up from germline, CDR1 is MNHEY and CDR2 is SMNVEV (reference sequence). Trimming took off 10 bases at V and 0 bases at J, with 18 bases between the two ends. This CDR3 is built from 15 residues. The CDR3 spells CATLPPGGVNTEAFF. The CDR3 DNA sequence: TGTGCCACCCTTCCGCCGGGGGGGGTGAACACTGAAGCTTTCTTT.